This T cell receptor (beta chain) was recovered during a study of stem cell transplantation in POMP-related autoinflammatory disease. On the study more broadly: After transplant, neutrophils and platelets showed 100% graft donor chimerism through one year.

Clones were sequenced by immunoSEQ multiplex PCR, and TCRdb holds only the in-frame ones, with some missing. The repertoire holds approximately 7,800 clones, with about 90% as singletons. The length of the CDR3 is 15 residues. The germline V gene encodes CDR1 SNHLY and CDR2 FYNNEI. V dropped 3 bases and J dropped 0; count of bases not matched to a gene: 2. The rearrangement joins TRBV2 to TRBJ2-7, with 10 positions matching TRBD1. The sample in question was CD8+ T cells from PBMCs, obtained after stem cell transplantation. The source is a human patient with POMP-related autoinflammation and immune dysregulation (PRAID). Certain T cells may be donor cells from the graft. CDR3 in amino acids: CASSETGGGSYEQYF. In nucleotides, the CDR3 is TGTGCCAGCAGTGAGACAGGGGGCGGCTCCTACGAGCAGTACTTC. The variable domain in full, with the rest retrieved from reference TRBV2 and TRBJ2-7, is EPEVTQTPSHQVTQMGQEVILRCVPISNHLYFYWYRQILGQKVEFLVSFYNNEISEKSEIFDDQFSVERPDGSNFTLKIRSTKLEDSAMYFCASSETGGGSYEQYFGPGTRLTVT.